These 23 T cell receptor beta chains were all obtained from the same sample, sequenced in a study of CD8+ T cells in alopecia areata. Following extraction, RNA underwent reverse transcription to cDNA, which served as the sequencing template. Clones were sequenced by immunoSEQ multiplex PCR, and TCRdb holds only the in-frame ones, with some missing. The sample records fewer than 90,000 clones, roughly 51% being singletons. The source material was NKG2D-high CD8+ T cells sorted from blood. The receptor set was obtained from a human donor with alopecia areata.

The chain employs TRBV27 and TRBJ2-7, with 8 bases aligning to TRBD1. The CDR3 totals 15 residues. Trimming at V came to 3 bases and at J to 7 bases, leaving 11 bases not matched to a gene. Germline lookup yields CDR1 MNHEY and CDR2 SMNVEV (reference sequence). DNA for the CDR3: TGTGCCAGCAGTTTCTCCTCGACAGGGGCGGATGAGCAGTACTTC. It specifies CASSFSSTGADEQYF.

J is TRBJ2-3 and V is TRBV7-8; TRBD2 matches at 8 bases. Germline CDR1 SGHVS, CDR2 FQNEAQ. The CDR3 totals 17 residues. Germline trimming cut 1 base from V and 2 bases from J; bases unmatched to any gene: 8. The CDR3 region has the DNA TGTGCCAGCAGCTTAGGGAAGACTAGCGCCATCACAGATACGCAGTATTTT. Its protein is CASSLGKTSAITDTQYF.

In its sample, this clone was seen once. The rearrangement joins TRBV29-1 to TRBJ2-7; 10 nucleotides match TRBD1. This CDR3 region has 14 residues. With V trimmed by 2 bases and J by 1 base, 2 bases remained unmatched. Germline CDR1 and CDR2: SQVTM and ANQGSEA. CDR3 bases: TGCAGCGTTGAACCGGGACAGGGGTCCTACGAGCAGTACTTC. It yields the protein CSVEPGQGSYEQYF.

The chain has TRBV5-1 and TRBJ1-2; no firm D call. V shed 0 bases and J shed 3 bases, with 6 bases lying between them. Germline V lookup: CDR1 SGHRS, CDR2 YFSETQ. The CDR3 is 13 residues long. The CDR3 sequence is CASSLAGDYGYTF. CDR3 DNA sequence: TGCGCCAGCAGCTTGGCCGGGGACTATGGCTACACCTTC.

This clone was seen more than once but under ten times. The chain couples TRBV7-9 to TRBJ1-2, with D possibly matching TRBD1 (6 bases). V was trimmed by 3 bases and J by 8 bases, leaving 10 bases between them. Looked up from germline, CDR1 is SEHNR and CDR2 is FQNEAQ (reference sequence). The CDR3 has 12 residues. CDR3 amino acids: CASSLTGSGYTF. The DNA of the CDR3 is TGTGCCAGCAGCTTGACAGGCTCAGGCTACACCTTC.

This chain's CDR3 is CASSPYRTSGKAGSYEQYF. The DNA of the CDR3 is TGCGCCAGCAGCCCCTACAGGACTAGCGGGAAAGCCGGCTCCTACGAGCAGTACTTC. The chain combines TRBV5-1 with TRBJ2-7; TRBD2 agrees at 12 bases. Germline CDR1 is SGHRS and CDR2 is YFSETQ. The CDR3 contains 19 residues. The V gene end was trimmed by 4 bases and the J gene end by 0 bases; junction bases not matched to a gene: 14. Using reference TRBV5-1 and TRBJ2-7 for the parts outside the CDR3, the full variable domain is KAGVTQTPRYLIKTRGQQVTLSCSPISGHRSVSWYQQTPGQGLQFLFEYFSETQRNKGNFPGRFSGRQFSNSRSEMNVSTLELGDSALYLCASSPYRTSGKAGSYEQYFGPGTRLTVT.

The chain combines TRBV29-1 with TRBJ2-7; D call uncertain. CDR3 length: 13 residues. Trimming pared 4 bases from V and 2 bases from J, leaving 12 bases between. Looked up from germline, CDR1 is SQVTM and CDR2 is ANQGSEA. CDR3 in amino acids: CSVGTPLTYEQYF. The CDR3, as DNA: TGCAGCGTTGGGACGCCGCTGACCTACGAGCAGTACTTC.

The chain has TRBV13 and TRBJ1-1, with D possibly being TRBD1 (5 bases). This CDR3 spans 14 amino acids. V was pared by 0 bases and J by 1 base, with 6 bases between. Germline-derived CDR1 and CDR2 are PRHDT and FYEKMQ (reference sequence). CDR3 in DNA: TGTGCCAGCAGCTTAGGTCAGGGGAACACTGAAGCTTTCTTT. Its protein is CASSLGQGNTEAFF.

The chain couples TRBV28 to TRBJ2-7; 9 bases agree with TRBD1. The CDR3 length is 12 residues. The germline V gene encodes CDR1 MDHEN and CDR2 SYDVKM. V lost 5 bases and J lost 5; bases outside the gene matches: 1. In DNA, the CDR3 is TGTGCCAGCAGTGGGACAGGGAACGAGCAGTACTTC. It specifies CASSGTGNEQYF.

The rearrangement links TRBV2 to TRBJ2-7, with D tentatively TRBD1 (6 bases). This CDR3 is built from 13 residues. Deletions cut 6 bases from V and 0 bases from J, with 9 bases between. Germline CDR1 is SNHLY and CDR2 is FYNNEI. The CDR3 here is CASSPRGSYEQYF. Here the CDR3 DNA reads TGTGCCAGCAGCCCCAGGGGCTCCTACGAGCAGTACTTC.

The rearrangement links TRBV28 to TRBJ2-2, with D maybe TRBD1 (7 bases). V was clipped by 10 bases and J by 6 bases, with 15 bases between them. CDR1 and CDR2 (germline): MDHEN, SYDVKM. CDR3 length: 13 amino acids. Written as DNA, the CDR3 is TGTGCCACCGCGGGACAGCCCGCCGGGGAGCTGTTTTTT. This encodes CATAGQPAGELFF.

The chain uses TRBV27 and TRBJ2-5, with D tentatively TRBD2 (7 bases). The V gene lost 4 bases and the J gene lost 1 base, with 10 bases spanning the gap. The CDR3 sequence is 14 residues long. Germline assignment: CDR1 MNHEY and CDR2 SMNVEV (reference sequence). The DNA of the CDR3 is TGTGCCAGCAGTTACGGGGGGCTCCAAGAGACCCAGTACTTC. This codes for CASSYGGLQETQYF.

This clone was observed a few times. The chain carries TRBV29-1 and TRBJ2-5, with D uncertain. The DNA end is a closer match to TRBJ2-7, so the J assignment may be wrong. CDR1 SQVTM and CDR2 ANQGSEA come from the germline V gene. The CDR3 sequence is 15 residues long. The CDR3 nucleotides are TGCAGCGCCGGATCCCTCGCCGCCAGTAACTACGAGCAGTACTTC. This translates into CSAGSLAASNYEQYF.

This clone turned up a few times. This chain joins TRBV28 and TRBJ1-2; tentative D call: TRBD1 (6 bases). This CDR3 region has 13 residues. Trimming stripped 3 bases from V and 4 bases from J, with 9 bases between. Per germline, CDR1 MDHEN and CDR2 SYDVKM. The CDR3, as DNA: TGTGCCAGCAGTTTGGGGGGCGTCTATGGCTACACCTTC. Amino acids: CASSLGGVYGYTF.

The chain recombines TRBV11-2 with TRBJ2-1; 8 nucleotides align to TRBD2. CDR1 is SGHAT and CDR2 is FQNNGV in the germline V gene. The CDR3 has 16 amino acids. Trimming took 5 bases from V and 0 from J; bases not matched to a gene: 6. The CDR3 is CASSTWSGSSYNEQFF. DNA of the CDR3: TGTGCCAGCAGCACATGGAGCGGGAGCTCCTACAATGAGCAGTTCTTC.

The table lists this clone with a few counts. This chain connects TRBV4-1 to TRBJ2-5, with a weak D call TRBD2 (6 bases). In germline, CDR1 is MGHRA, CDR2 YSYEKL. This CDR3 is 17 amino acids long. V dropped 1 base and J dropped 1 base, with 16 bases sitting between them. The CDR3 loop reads CASSQGTFGGPQETQYF. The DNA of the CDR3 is TGCGCCAGCAGCCAAGGGACCTTTGGAGGGCCCCAAGAGACCCAGTACTTC.

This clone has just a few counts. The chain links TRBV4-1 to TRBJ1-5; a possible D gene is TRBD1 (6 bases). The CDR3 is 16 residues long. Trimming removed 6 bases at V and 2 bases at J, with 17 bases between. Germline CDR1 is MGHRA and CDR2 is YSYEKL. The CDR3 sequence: CASSSTTWTGNQPQHF. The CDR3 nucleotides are TGCGCCAGCAGTTCCACGACCTGGACAGGCAATCAGCCCCAGCATTTT.

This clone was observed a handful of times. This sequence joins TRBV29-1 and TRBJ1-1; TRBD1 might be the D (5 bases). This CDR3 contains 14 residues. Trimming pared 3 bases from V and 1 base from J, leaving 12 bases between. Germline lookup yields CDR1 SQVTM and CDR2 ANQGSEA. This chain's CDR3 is CSVEGTGGNTEAFF. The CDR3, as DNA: TGCAGCGTTGAGGGAACCGGGGGGAACACTGAAGCTTTCTTT.

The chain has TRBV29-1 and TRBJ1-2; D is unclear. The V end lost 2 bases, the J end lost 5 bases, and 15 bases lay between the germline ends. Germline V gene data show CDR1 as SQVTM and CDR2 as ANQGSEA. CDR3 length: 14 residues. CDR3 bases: TGCAGCGTTGAACAGGTCCCTATCGAATATGGCTACACCTTC. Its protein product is CSVEQVPIEYGYTF.

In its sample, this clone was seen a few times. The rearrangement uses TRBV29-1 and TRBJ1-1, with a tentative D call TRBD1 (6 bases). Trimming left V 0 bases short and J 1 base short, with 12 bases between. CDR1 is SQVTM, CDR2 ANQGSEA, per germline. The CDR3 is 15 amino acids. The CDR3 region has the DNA TGCAGCGTTGAAGAGGAGACAGGCCAGAACACTGAAGCTTTCTTT. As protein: CSVEEETGQNTEAFF.

The CDR3 sequence: CASSDRDSAGTQYF. For the CDR3, the DNA is TGTGCCAGCAGTGATAGGGACTCAGCGGGGACCCAGTACTTC. The rearrangement links TRBV28 to TRBJ2-5; perhaps TRBD2 as D (6 bases). The CDR3 consists of 14 residues. From germline, CDR1 is MDHEN and CDR2 SYDVKM. The V gene lost 5 bases and the J gene lost 7 bases, with 17 bases spanning the gap.

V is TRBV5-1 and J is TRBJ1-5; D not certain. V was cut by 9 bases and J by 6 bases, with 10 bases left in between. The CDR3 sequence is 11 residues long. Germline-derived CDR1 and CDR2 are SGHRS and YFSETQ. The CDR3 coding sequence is TGCGCCAATCCAAGTTGTCAGCCCCAGCATTTT. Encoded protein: CANPSCQPQHF.

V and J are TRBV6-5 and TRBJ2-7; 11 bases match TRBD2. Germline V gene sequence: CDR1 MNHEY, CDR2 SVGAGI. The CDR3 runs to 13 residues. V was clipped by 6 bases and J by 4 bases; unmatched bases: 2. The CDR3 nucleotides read TGTGCCAGCAGAACTAGCGGGAGTTACGAGCAGTACTTC. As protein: CASRTSGSYEQYF.